This T cell receptor beta chain originates from a study of T cell changes during pregnancy in multiple sclerosis. This CDR3 comprises 16 residues. V trimming: 6 bases; J trimming: 5 bases; junction bases outside the gene matches: 12. Germline CDR1 SNHLY, CDR2 FYNNEI. Assay: immunoSEQ multiplex PCR; the TCRdb copy retains only in-frame clones and omits some. The table has about 35,000 clones, 93% seen once. This clonotype was sampled from a female donor with multiple sclerosis, enrolled in a pregnancy study. This sequence joins TRBV2 and TRBJ2-3; 9 bases line up with TRBD2. The material sequenced was CD4+ T cells from peripheral blood mononuclear cells, taken in the first trimester of pregnancy. The CDR3 loop is CASRVTSGPRGDTQYF. The CDR3 nucleotides read TGTGCCAGCAGGGTGACTAGCGGCCCCCGGGGAGATACGCAGTATTTT.